Each of the 20 T cell receptor beta chains below was sequenced from the same sample in a study of blood T cell repertoires in COVID-19. Some clones are missing from TCRdb's copy, which holds only in-frame ones; the method was immunoSEQ multiplex PCR. The repertoire includes tens of thousands of clones, approximately 90% of them detected once, and 12% sits in the top ten. The sequencing input was peripheral blood. The receptor set was obtained from a man aged 55 to 70 with active COVID-19.

This chain joins TRBV6-2 or TRBV6-3 and TRBJ2-5, with D uncertain. Deletions cut 0 bases from V and 5 bases from J, with 10 bases between. Germline loops: CDR1 MNHEY, CDR2 SVGEGT. The CDR3 runs 14 residues. The CDR3 DNA is TGTGCCAGCAGTTACTCCCCTCACGGGGAGACCCAGTACTTC. Amino acids: CASSYSPHGETQYF.

The gene calls are TRBV19 and TRBJ2-1; TRBD1 might be the D (5 bases). Germline CDR1 LNHDA, CDR2 SQIVND (reference sequence). Trimming cost V 3 bases and J 7 bases, with 16 bases left between them. This CDR3 has 15 amino acids. The CDR3 spells CASSMGQGERNEQFF. CDR3 DNA sequence: TGTGCCAGTAGTATGGGGCAGGGTGAAAGGAATGAGCAGTTCTTC.

The chain couples TRBV28 to TRBJ1-5; the D gene is possibly TRBD1 (6 bases). This CDR3 has 15 residues. Germline V lookup: CDR1 MDHEN, CDR2 SYDVKM. Trimming removed 6 bases from V and 4 bases from J, with 16 bases in between. Here the CDR3 reads CASSTFRGGNQPQHF. CDR3 in DNA: TGTGCCAGCAGCACATTCAGGGGAGGGAATCAGCCCCAGCATTTT.

A few counts support this clone. The chain is built from TRBV2 and TRBJ1-1; D may be TRBD1 (6 bases). V gave up 8 bases and J gave up 4 bases, with 17 bases separating them. In germline, CDR1 is SNHLY, CDR2 FYNNEI. The length of the CDR3 is 14 residues. CDR3 region: CASLYPDSGTEAFF. CDR3 nucleotide sequence: TGTGCCAGCCTTTATCCGGACAGCGGCACTGAAGCTTTCTTT.

This chain links TRBV4-1 with TRBJ2-7; no definite D call. CDR1 MGHRA and CDR2 YSYEKL come from the germline V gene. The CDR3 runs to 14 residues. V was trimmed by 3 bases and J by 3 bases, leaving 12 bases between them. CDR3 nucleotide sequence: TGCGCCAGCAGCCAGGGTGACATAGGCTACGAGCAGTACTTC. Translating gives CASSQGDIGYEQYF.

The chain couples TRBV10-3 to TRBJ1-1; D perhaps matches TRBD1 (6 bases). V was trimmed by 3 bases and J by 4 bases, leaving 15 bases between them. The CDR3 has 15 residues. In germline, CDR1 is ENHRY, CDR2 SYGVKD. The CDR3 loop reads CAISDPGAYTTEAFF. Written as DNA, the CDR3 is TGTGCCATCAGTGACCCAGGGGCTTACACCACTGAAGCTTTCTTT.

CDR3 sequence (DNA): TGCGCCAGCAGCCCTAGGGGACTAGCAGCGGTTGGGGAGCAGTACTTC. It is translated as CASSPRGLAAVGEQYF. This chain links TRBV5-1 with TRBJ2-7; 9 nucleotides line up with TRBD2. The CDR3 length is 16 residues. V lost 4 bases, J lost 7 bases, and 15 bases stayed unmatched. Per germline, CDR1 SGHRS and CDR2 YFSETQ.

The chain is built from TRBV19 and TRBJ1-6, with 8 nucleotides matching TRBD1. This CDR3 contains 18 residues. After removal of 9 bases from V and 5 bases from J, the junction contained 18 bases not matched to a gene. Germline CDR1 and CDR2: LNHDA and SQIVND (reference sequence). The CDR3 region is CARPFYPGQGDDNSPLHF. The CDR3 nucleotides are TGTGCCAGACCCTTTTACCCAGGACAGGGAGATGATAATTCACCCCTCCACTTT.

This clone was seen a few times. The genes are TRBV28 and TRBJ2-7; D unclear. CDR1 is MDHEN, CDR2 SYDVKM, per germline. The length of the CDR3 is 14 residues. V was clipped by 5 bases and J by 5 bases, with 16 bases between them. CDR3 sequence: CASSLGSTPHEQYF. For the CDR3, the DNA is TGTGCCAGCAGTCTCGGGTCAACCCCGCACGAGCAGTACTTC.

This chain connects TRBV7-2 to TRBJ2-2, with D maybe TRBD1 (6 bases). Per the germline V gene, CDR1 is SGHTA and CDR2 is FQGNSA. The CDR3 has 16 amino acids. The V and J ends lost 4 bases and 1 base respectively, with 13 bases between them. The CDR3: CASSSSLGGNTGELFF. Written as DNA, the CDR3 is TGTGCCAGCAGCTCGAGTCTAGGGGGGAACACCGGGGAGCTGTTTTTT.

The J gene is TRBJ2-7, the V gene TRBV11-1; a possible D gene is TRBD1 (6 bases). CDR3 length equals 15 residues. V was shortened by 5 bases and J by 0 bases, with 14 bases between the two germline ends. Per the germline V gene, CDR1 is SGHAT and CDR2 is FQDESV (reference sequence). The CDR3 protein is CASSPRQESSYEQYF. CDR3 coding DNA: TGTGCCAGCAGCCCTAGACAGGAGAGCTCCTACGAGCAGTACTTC.

The J gene is TRBJ1-2, the V gene TRBV4-1, with 7 bases identical to TRBD1. Trimming removed 2 bases from V and 0 bases from J; junction bases left unmatched: 6. Per germline, CDR1 MGHRA and CDR2 YSYEKL. CDR3 size: 16 residues. CDR3 sequence (DNA): TGCGCCAGCAGCCAAACGGGACAGTTGACTAACTATGGCTACACCTTC. This gives the protein CASSQTGQLTNYGYTF.

The V and J genes are TRBV5-4 and TRBJ2-1, with 14 bases lining up with TRBD2. This CDR3 has 17 amino acids. In germline, CDR1 is SGHNT, CDR2 YYREEE (reference sequence). V trimming: 3 bases; J trimming: 2 bases; junction bases outside the gene matches: 4. The CDR3 sequence is CASSSGTSGRTYNEQFF. For the CDR3, the DNA is TGTGCCAGCAGCTCAGGGACTAGCGGGAGAACCTACAATGAGCAGTTCTTC. Together with reference TRBV5-4 and TRBJ2-1, the CDR3 gives the full variable domain: ETGVTQSPTHLIKTRGQQVTLRCSSQSGHNTVSWYQQALGQGPQFIFQYYREEENGRGNFPPRFSGLQFPNYSSELNVNALELDDSALYLCASSSGTSGRTYNEQFFGPGTRLTVL.

This chain links TRBV27 with TRBJ2-2, with TRBD2 matching 14 bases. The CDR3 runs 18 residues. Trimming removed 8 bases from V and 4 bases from J; junction bases left unmatched: 12. Germline V gene lookup returns CDR1 MNHEY and CDR2 SMNVEV (reference sequence). CDR3 loop: CASGRGTSGSHGTGELFF. Written as DNA, the CDR3 is TGTGCCAGCGGCCGAGGGACTAGCGGGAGCCATGGCACCGGGGAGCTGTTTTTT.

V and J are TRBV6-5 and TRBJ2-7; D is possibly TRBD2 (6 bases). The length of the CDR3 is 15 residues. Germline V gene lookup returns CDR1 MNHEY and CDR2 SVGAGI. With 2 bases removed from V and 0 bases from J, the gap between germline ends came to 11 bases. The CDR3 region is CASSYVSGLSYEQYF. The CDR3 nucleotides read TGTGCCAGCAGTTACGTTAGCGGTCTCTCCTACGAGCAGTACTTC.

The rearrangement uses TRBV2 and TRBJ1-1, with 8 bases aligning to TRBD1. The germline CDR1 and CDR2 sequences are SNHLY and FYNNEI. The V and J ends lost 5 bases and 3 bases, in that order; junction bases with no gene match: 2. The CDR3 contains 13 residues. The CDR3 DNA is TGTGCCAGCAGTAGACAGGGGTACACTGAAGCTTTCTTT. Encoded protein: CASSRQGYTEAFF.

The chain carries TRBV18 and TRBJ1-2; D ambiguous. There are 13 residues in the CDR3. Germline V gene lookup returns CDR1 KGHSH and CDR2 LQKENI. Trimming removed 0 bases at V and 5 bases at J, with 7 bases between. Here the CDR3 DNA reads TGTGCCAGCTCACCACCGACACCTTATGGCTACACCTTC. Its protein product is CASSPPTPYGYTF.

The chain recombines TRBV7-2 with TRBJ2-7; 10 positions agree with TRBD2. Trimming cost V 5 bases and J 7 bases; bases outside gene matches: 11. This CDR3 is built from 15 residues. The V gene's germline CDR1 is SGHTA and CDR2 FQGNSA. CDR3 bases: TGTGCCAGCAGCCCTATGGGACTAGCGTCCATGGAGCAGTACTTC. It translates to CASSPMGLASMEQYF. Drawing the rest from reference TRBV7-2 and TRBJ2-7, the complete variable domain is GAGVSQSPSNKVTEKGKDVELRCDPISGHTALYWYRQSLGQGLEFLIYFQGNSAPDKSGLPSDRFSAERTGGSVSTLTIQRTQQEDSAVYLCASSPMGLASMEQYFGPGTRLTVT.

Concerning this clone: The same CDR3 is also encoded by other DNA sequences in this sample. The V and J genes are TRBV6-2 or TRBV6-3 and TRBJ1-1, with D tentatively TRBD1 (5 bases). Germline CDR1 is MNHEY and CDR2 is SVGEGT. Trimming stripped 0 bases from V and 2 bases from J, with 7 bases between. The CDR3 contains 14 residues. The CDR3 sequence is CASSYSQGNTEAFF. In DNA form, the CDR3 reads TGTGCCAGCAGTTACTCCCAGGGAAACACTGAAGCTTTCTTT.

This chain uses TRBV18 with TRBJ1-1, with D unresolved. This CDR3 is 14 amino acids long. V was cut by 2 bases and J by 1 base, with 8 bases left in between. CDR1 KGHSH and CDR2 LQKENI come from the germline V gene. Written as DNA, the CDR3 is TGTGCCAGCTCACCAAACGCGCCGAACACTGAAGCTTTCTTT. Protein sequence: CASSPNAPNTEAFF.